Each of the 27 T cell receptor beta chains below was sequenced from the same sample in a study of blood T cells in healthy people across ages. A second PCR, run for roughly 7 to 12 cycles, used a sample-barcoded 5' primer plus a J-beta primer mix. TCRdb used MiXCR to reprocess the 5' RACE reads, holding one entry per CDR3 protein. The repertoire holds around 2 million distinct CDR3 sequences, with roughly two fifths as singletons. Sequencing was performed on blood. The receptors stem from a human donor in good health.

The sample holds a few counts of this clonotype. V gene TRBV7-9 combines with J gene TRBJ1-6; D might be TRBD1 (5 bases). Germline V gene sequence: CDR1 SEHNR, CDR2 FQNEAQ (reference sequence). CDR3 length equals 17 residues. The V and J ends lost 5 bases and 8 bases respectively, with 22 bases between them. The CDR3 here is CASSPRLGDLSDSPLHF. The DNA for the CDR3 is TGTGCCAGCAGCCCTCGTCTGGGGGATCTCTCGGATTCACCCCTCCACTTT.

This clonotype turned up a few times. The chain couples TRBV6-1 to TRBJ1-4; 8 positions agree with TRBD1. The CDR3 runs to 16 residues. V gave up 4 bases and J gave up 8 bases; unmatched junction bases: 12. CDR1 is MNHNS and CDR2 is SASEGT in the germline V gene. The CDR3 sequence is CASSVGTGWREEKLFF. Written as DNA, the CDR3 is TGTGCCAGCAGTGTTGGGACAGGCTGGAGAGAAGAAAAACTGTTTTTT.

The chain employs TRBV9 and TRBJ1-1; D is perhaps TRBD1 (5 bases). CDR3 length: 14 residues. The germline V gene encodes CDR1 SGDLS and CDR2 YYNGEE. Trimming left V 3 bases short and J 1 base short, with 10 bases between. The CDR3 reads CASSEGQRNTEAFF. For the CDR3, the DNA is TGTGCCAGCAGCGAGGGGCAGCGGAACACTGAAGCTTTCTTT.

The chain recombines TRBV27 with TRBJ2-1; D is perhaps TRBD2 (5 bases). This CDR3 is built from 12 residues. Germline-derived CDR1 and CDR2 are MNHEY and SMNVEV (reference sequence). Trimming shortened V by 6 bases and J by 9 bases, and 12 bases separated the two germline ends. The CDR3 here is CASSSRGFEQFF. The DNA of the CDR3 is TGTGCCAGCAGCTCCCGCGGGTTTGAGCAGTTCTTC.

The V and J genes are TRBV7-2 and TRBJ2-5, with D unresolved. V lost 1 base and J 5 bases, leaving 14 bases between the germline ends. CDR3 length equals 15 residues. CDR1 and CDR2 (germline): SGHTA, FQGNSA. The CDR3 spells CASSLVSLLGETQYF. DNA of the CDR3: TGTGCCAGCAGCTTAGTTTCCCTTTTGGGGGAGACCCAGTACTTC.

This chain joins TRBV7-2 and TRBJ1-2; a possible D gene is TRBD1 (6 bases). The CDR3 extends over 14 amino acids. Germline V gene data show CDR1 as SGHTA and CDR2 as FQGNSA. Trimming removed 1 base at V and 8 bases at J, with 14 bases between. The CDR3 reads CASSLDGGRRGYTF. The CDR3 DNA sequence: TGTGCCAGCAGCTTAGATGGGGGGCGCAGGGGCTACACCTTC.

CDR3 bases: TGTGCCAGCAGCTATACGGGACGCACAGATACGCAGTATTTT. It translates to CASSYTGRTDTQYF. The rearrangement uses TRBV7-9 and TRBJ2-3; either TRBD1 or TRBD2 may supply D (5 bases each). V lost 4 bases and J 1 base, leaving 9 bases between the germline ends. The CDR3 runs 14 residues. Germline lookup yields CDR1 SEHNR and CDR2 FQNEAQ (reference sequence).

The V and J genes are TRBV29-1 and TRBJ2-1; D is perhaps TRBD1 (5 bases). Germline V CDR1 and CDR2: SQVTM, ANQGSEA. Trimming took off 6 bases at V and 5 bases at J, with 14 bases between the two ends. This CDR3 has 13 amino acids. This CDR3 reads CSVGVSENNEQFF. The DNA for the CDR3 is TGCAGCGTAGGGGTCTCAGAAAACAATGAGCAGTTCTTC.

V usage is TRBV12-3 or TRBV12-4 and J usage is TRBJ1-5; no reliable D call. This CDR3 comprises 14 residues. V lost 4 bases and J lost 9, with 16 bases in between. The CDR3 region has the DNA TGTGCCAGCAGTTCTCTCGGGGTCTTGGGGCCCCAGCATTTT. Translation gives CASSSLGVLGPQHF.

This sequence joins TRBV2 and TRBJ2-5, with a possible D match to TRBD2 (6 bases). The CDR3 totals 14 residues. V lost 4 bases and J 0 bases, leaving 9 bases between the germline ends. Looked up from germline, CDR1 is SNHLY and CDR2 is FYNNEI. As DNA, the CDR3 is TGTGCCAGCAGTGGTAGGGACTACCAAGAGACCCAGTACTTC. It translates to CASSGRDYQETQYF. Complete variable domain (other parts from reference TRBV2 and TRBJ2-5): EPEVTQTPSHQVTQMGQEVILRCVPISNHLYFYWYRQILGQKVEFLVSFYNNEISEKSEIFDDQFSVERPDGSNFTLKIRSTKLEDSAMYFCASSGRDYQETQYFGPGTRLLVL.

The chain employs TRBV2 and TRBJ1-1, with D possibly being TRBD1 (5 bases). The CDR3 contains 12 residues. V lost 6 bases and J 5 bases, leaving 10 bases between the germline ends. Germline V gene data show CDR1 as SNHLY and CDR2 as FYNNEI. For the CDR3, the DNA is TGTGCCAGCAGAGTCCGGGGGACTGAAGCTTTCTTT. Translating gives CASRVRGTEAFF.

The rearrangement links TRBV4-3 to TRBJ2-5; D is tentatively TRBD1 or TRBD2 (5 bases each). V was trimmed by 0 bases and J by 5 bases, leaving 10 bases between them. This CDR3 is 14 amino acids long. CDR1 and CDR2 (germline): LGHNA, YSLEER. The DNA of the CDR3 is TGCGCCAGCAGCCAAGAGTGGGACGGGGAGACCCAGTACTTC. Protein product: CASSQEWDGETQYF.

With regard to this clonotype: One base away lies a much larger clone, so this may be a sequencing read error. The chain links TRBV6-2 or TRBV6-3 to TRBJ1-5; unclear D gene. The CDR3 extends over 14 amino acids. The germline V and J ends were trimmed by 4 bases and 6 bases, with 13 bases remaining between them. Germline V gene sequence: CDR1 MNHEY, CDR2 SVGEGT. The CDR3 sequence: CASSFEREVQPQHF. The CDR3 DNA reads as TGTGCCAGCAGTTTCGAACGAGAGGTTCAGCCCCAGCATTTT.

The V gene is TRBV10-3, the J gene TRBJ2-7, with 7 bases that match TRBD1. Germline CDR1 and CDR2: ENHRY and SYGVKD. V shed 6 bases and J 2 bases; nucleotides not matched to a gene: 10. The CDR3 runs 15 residues. As DNA, the CDR3 is TGTGCCATCAGAGATCCGGGACAGTCTACCTACGAGCAGTACTTC. This translates into CAIRDPGQSTYEQYF.

This clonotype turned up a few times. The chain uses TRBV20-1 and TRBJ1-4, with TRBD1 matching 9 bases. V was pared by 5 bases and J by 9 bases, with 10 bases of the junction left unmatched. CDR1 and CDR2 from the germline V gene are DFQATT and SNEGSKA (reference sequence). The CDR3 runs 14 residues. The CDR3 DNA is TGCAGTGCTTCTCGAGGGACAGGGAAGAAAAAACTGTTTTTT. It yields the protein CSASRGTGKKKLFF.

This clonotype has a handful of counts. The chain has TRBV7-2 and TRBJ1-2; D gene ambiguous. Germline lookup yields CDR1 SGHTA and CDR2 FQGNSA. The CDR3 consists of 12 residues. Trimming shortened V by 2 bases and J by 4 bases, and 5 bases separated the two germline ends. The CDR3 sequence is CASSLFGYGYTF. The DNA for the CDR3 is TGTGCCAGCAGCTTATTCGGCTATGGCTACACCTTC.

This clonotype was seen once. A much larger clonotype is one base distant, so this may be a read error. In DNA form, the CDR3 reads TGTGCCAGCAGCTTAGCTAGCGGGGTGTACAATGAGCAGTACTTC. Protein product: CASSLASGVYNEQYF. This chain uses TRBV7-2 with TRBJ2-5, with 8 bases fitting TRBD2. Germline V gene data show CDR1 as SGHTA and CDR2 as FQGNSA. The CDR3 has 15 residues. J lost 11 bases, V lost 0 bases, and 11 bases had no gene match.

This chain links TRBV5-1 with TRBJ2-3; 9 bases are a match to TRBD2. V gave up 0 bases and J gave up 2 bases; unmatched junction bases: 4. The CDR3 extends over 16 amino acids. CDR1 is SGHRS, CDR2 YFSETQ, per germline. DNA for the CDR3: TGCGCCAGCAGCTTGGTGTTAGCGGGGGCCACAGATACGCAGTATTTT. Translating gives CASSLVLAGATDTQYF.

This clonotype has more than one count but fewer than ten. The rearrangement uses TRBV5-1 and TRBJ1-2; D is perhaps TRBD1 (6 bases). Germline V gene data show CDR1 as SGHRS and CDR2 as YFSETQ. The V gene lost 2 bases and the J gene lost 4 bases, with 21 bases spanning the gap. The CDR3 contains 17 residues. CDR3 sequence reads: CASSLGGDLSLSYGYTF. CDR3 coding DNA: TGCGCCAGCAGCTTAGGGGGTGACCTCTCTCTATCCTATGGCTACACCTTC.

This clonotype occurred a few times. The gene calls are TRBV4-3 and TRBJ1-2; no definite D call. Germline V CDR1 and CDR2: LGHNA, YSLEER. Trimming shortened V by 1 base and J by 2 bases, and 14 bases separated the two germline ends. The CDR3 loop spans 16 amino acids. Written as DNA, the CDR3 is TGCGCCAGCAGCCAAGGCGCCTACACCTTAAACTATGGCTACACCTTC. It specifies CASSQGAYTLNYGYTF.

This rearrangement joins TRBV7-2 to TRBJ2-1; tentatively, D is TRBD1 (5 bases). The CDR3 is made up of 14 amino acids. CDR1 SGHTA and CDR2 FQGNSA come from the germline V gene. The V gene lost 3 bases and the J gene lost 6 bases, with 12 bases spanning the gap. The DNA of the CDR3 is TGTGCCAGCAGCTTGCAGGGAAGGTTCAATGAGCAGTTCTTC. Encoded protein: CASSLQGRFNEQFF.

The V gene is TRBV5-6, the J gene TRBJ1-6; D is unclear. The CDR3 totals 15 residues. The germline V and J ends were trimmed by 1 base and 7 bases, with 12 bases remaining between them. Germline V CDR1 and CDR2: SGHDT, YYEEEE. CDR3: CASSLYQVVNSPLHF. The CDR3 coding sequence is TGTGCCAGCAGCTTGTACCAGGTCGTAAATTCACCCCTCCACTTT.

The chain employs TRBV4-2 and TRBJ1-2; no clear D. The CDR3 is made up of 14 amino acids. The ends were cut back, 1 base at V and 7 bases at J, with 13 bases in the middle. CDR1 LGHNA and CDR2 YNFKEQ come from the germline V gene. The chain's CDR3 is CASSQGAGIIGYTF. CDR3 nucleotides: TGTGCCAGCAGCCAAGGAGCCGGGATCATTGGCTACACCTTC.

Only a few counts were recorded for this clonotype. The junction does not match germline at one end; this may be a read error. The chain uses TRBV5-5 and TRBJ2-5; 7 bases are shared with TRBD1. Germline values: CDR1 SGHKS, CDR2 YYEKEE (reference sequence). The CDR3 covers 17 residues. The CDR3 reads CTSSLTGQPFLQETQYF. The CDR3 nucleotides read TGTACCAGCAGCTTAACGGGACAGCCATTCCTCCAAGAGACCCAGTACTTC.

The chain employs TRBV27 and TRBJ2-4; 8 positions agree with TRBD2. The better agreement between TRBJ2-7 and the DNA end casts doubt on the J call. This CDR3 comprises 16 residues. Germline CDR1 MNHEY, CDR2 SMNVEV (reference sequence). CDR3 region: CASKRRGAGAYYEQYF. Written as DNA, the CDR3 is TGTGCCAGCAAAAGGAGAGGAGCGGGGGCGTACTACGAGCAGTACTTC.

This clonotype was seen a handful of times. The chain couples TRBV5-5 to TRBJ2-3; 8 nucleotides line up with TRBD2. CDR1 is SGHKS, CDR2 YYEKEE, per germline (reference sequence). This CDR3 spans 17 amino acids. After removal of 3 bases from V and 2 bases from J, the junction contained 11 bases not matched to a gene. The CDR3 is CASSSRTSPVPTDTQYF. In DNA form, the CDR3 reads TGTGCCAGCAGCTCCCGGACTAGCCCTGTACCCACAGATACGCAGTATTTT.

CDR3 amino acids: CSAPIRGRTEKLFF. Written as DNA, the CDR3 is TGCAGTGCCCCCATCAGGGGGCGCACTGAAAAACTGTTTTTT. V is TRBV20-1 and J is TRBJ1-4; 8 nucleotides align to TRBD1. The CDR3 is 14 residues long. The V and J ends lost 6 bases and 7 bases, in that order; junction bases with no gene match: 10. Germline loops: CDR1 DFQATT, CDR2 SNEGSKA (reference sequence).